This T cell receptor (beta chain) stems from a study of cytomegalovirus exposure and HLA in healthy donors. Findings of the study overall: Researchers had no immune exposure information except CMV serostatus available. Investigators reported over 150 TCR beta chains as tied to cytomegalovirus. The productive fraction for most TCR beta V segments was about 87% or about 30% in an earlier analysis. TCR association rates varied by HLA locus in a later analysis, with DRB1 highest and HLA-C lowest.

60 Vbeta and 13 Jbeta primers were used in PCR. Libraries were prepared by immunoSEQ multiplex PCR; TCRdb keeps only in-frame clonotypes and omits some of them. Altogether 100,000 to 150,000 clones are present, roughly 77% being singletons, with the ten largest covering 0.85% to 1.4%. With respect to this clone: What it binds is unknown.

The CDR3 extends over 15 amino acids. Trimming cost V 4 bases and J 5 bases, with 15 bases left between them. CDR1 and CDR2 (germline): SGHRS, YFSETQ. Sequencing was carried out using PBMCs. The J gene is TRBJ1-4, the V gene TRBV5-1; weak D call: TRBD1 (6 bases). The clonotype was recovered from a woman aged 30 to 39 in good health and CMV-seronegative. CDR3 coding DNA: TGCGCCAGCAGCCCTCAGGGGCCGGGGAATGAAAAACTGTTTTTT. Its translation: CASSPQGPGNEKLFF.